This TCR beta chain was documented in a study of blood T cell repertoires in COVID-19. Whole-study context: Spain, Italy and the United States supplied samples that represented acute and convalescent COVID-19.

Trimming removed 1 base from V and 3 bases from J, with 15 bases in between. Germline V gives CDR1 LNHDA, CDR2 SQIVND (reference sequence). The length of the CDR3 is 16 residues. Clones were sequenced by immunoSEQ multiplex PCR, and TCRdb holds only the in-frame ones, with some missing. This sample yields 490,000 or so clones, of which 88% are seen a single time; around 1.9% belongs to the top ten. Sequencing used PBMCs or T cells enriched from blood (not recorded which). The chain combines TRBV19 with TRBJ1-1; D unresolved. This TCR was recovered from a woman aged 40 to 49 who had recovered from COVID-19. CDR3 residues: CASSIGLRREDTEAFF. The CDR3 DNA follows: TGTGCCAGTAGTATAGGCCTGAGGAGGGAGGACACTGAAGCTTTCTTT.